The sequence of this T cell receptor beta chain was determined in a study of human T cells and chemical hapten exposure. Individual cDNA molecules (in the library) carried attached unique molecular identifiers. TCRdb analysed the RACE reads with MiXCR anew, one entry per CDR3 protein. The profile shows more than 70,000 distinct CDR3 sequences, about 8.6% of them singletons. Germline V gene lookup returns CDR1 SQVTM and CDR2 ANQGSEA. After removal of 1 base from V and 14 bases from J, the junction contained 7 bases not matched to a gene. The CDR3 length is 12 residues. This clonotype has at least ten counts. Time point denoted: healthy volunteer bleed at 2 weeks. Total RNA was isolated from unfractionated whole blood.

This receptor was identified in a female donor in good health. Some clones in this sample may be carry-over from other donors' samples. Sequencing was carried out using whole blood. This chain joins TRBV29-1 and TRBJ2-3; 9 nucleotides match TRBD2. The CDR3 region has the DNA TGCAGCGTTGAAGGGGGTTCGGGACTAGCGTATTTT. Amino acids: CSVEGGSGLAYF.